Listed below are T cell receptor beta chains from one sample, sequenced in a study of blood T cells in healthy people across ages. TCRdb processed the 5' RACE reads anew with MiXCR; each CDR3 protein has one entry. The profile shows about 800,000 distinct CDR3 sequences, approximately 25% of them singletons. The data also belong to a second study, concerning T cells of mothers and their children.

The sample taken for sequencing was blood. The receptors here all came from a boy between 5 and 17 years old in good health. The CDR3 runs from the conserved cysteine through the conserved F or W. The order of the fields is clone size, D gene, V gene, J gene, CDR3 DNA, CDR3 protein. D genes are given only for firm matches. Part of the rows lack a size; the others show once, few, many or a class for expanded clones.

clone_size: few; d_call: TRBD1; v_call: TRBV4-3; j_call: TRBJ2-5; cdr3_nt: TGCGCCAGCAGCCAAGGAGGGGACAGGGAGACCCAGTACTTC; cdr3_aa: CASSQGGDRETQYF
clone_size: -; d_call: -; v_call: TRBV20-1; j_call: TRBJ2-7; cdr3_nt: TGCAGTGCTAGGGGCACATCGGGCTACGAGCAGTACTTC; cdr3_aa: CSARGTSGYEQYF
clone_size: few; d_call: -; v_call: TRBV6-5; j_call: TRBJ1-2; cdr3_nt: TGTGCCAGCAGCCCAGGAATGGGGATCTATGGCTACACCTTC; cdr3_aa: CASSPGMGIYGYTF
clone_size: few; d_call: TRBD1; v_call: TRBV5-6; j_call: TRBJ2-1; cdr3_nt: TGTGCCAGCAGCTTCAGGCAGGGGGCCTACAATGAGCAGTTCTTC; cdr3_aa: CASSFRQGAYNEQFF
clone_size: -; d_call: -; v_call: TRBV5-1; j_call: TRBJ2-5; cdr3_nt: TGCGCCAGCAGCTTCGAAGCGGGAGAGACCCAGTACTTC; cdr3_aa: CASSFEAGETQYF
clone_size: -; d_call: -; v_call: TRBV11-3; j_call: TRBJ2-3; cdr3_nt: TGTGCCAGCAGCTCAGGGGCCGCCCGCACAGATACGCAGTATTTT; cdr3_aa: CASSSGAARTDTQYF
clone_size: few; d_call: -; v_call: TRBV28; j_call: TRBJ2-7; cdr3_nt: TGTGCCAGCACCATTACAGTCCCCTACGAGCAGTACTTC; cdr3_aa: CASTITVPYEQYF
clone_size: -; d_call: -; v_call: TRBV7-9; j_call: TRBJ2-7; cdr3_nt: TGTGCCAGCAGCGCACAGGGATTCTACGAGCAGTACTTC; cdr3_aa: CASSAQGFYEQYF
clone_size: -; d_call: TRBD1; v_call: TRBV6-5; j_call: TRBJ1-6; cdr3_nt: TGTGCCAGCAGGCCAGGGGGCAGGGAGGCTTCACCCCTCCACTTT; cdr3_aa: CASRPGGREASPLHF
clone_size: -; d_call: TRBD2; v_call: TRBV5-1; j_call: TRBJ2-3; cdr3_nt: TGCGCCAGTGGACTAGCGGGGGCTAGCACAGATACGCAGTATTTT; cdr3_aa: CASGLAGASTDTQYF
clone_size: -; d_call: TRBD2; v_call: TRBV2; j_call: TRBJ2-1; cdr3_nt: TGTGCCAGCAGGTCTGGGGGGGAGGATGAGCAGTTCTTC; cdr3_aa: CASRSGGEDEQFF
clone_size: -; d_call: -; v_call: TRBV6-2/TRBV6-3; j_call: TRBJ1-6; cdr3_nt: TGTGCCAGCAGTTACGTAGATGAGAATTCACCCCTCCACTTT; cdr3_aa: CASSYVDENSPLHF
clone_size: -; d_call: -; v_call: TRBV4-3; j_call: TRBJ1-6; cdr3_nt: TGCGCCAGCAGCCCCGGTCGTGGGCATAATTCACCCCTCCACTTT; cdr3_aa: CASSPGRGHNSPLHF
clone_size: -; d_call: -; v_call: TRBV7-2; j_call: TRBJ1-5; cdr3_nt: TGTGCCAGCAGCTTGGGGGGTACAGGCGGACAGCCCCAGCATTTT; cdr3_aa: CASSLGGTGGQPQHF
clone_size: -; d_call: TRBD1; v_call: TRBV6-2/TRBV6-3; j_call: TRBJ1-5; cdr3_nt: TGTGCCAGCCTTCCCCGGACAGGGTTCACCCAGCATTTT; cdr3_aa: CASLPRTGFTQHF
clone_size: -; d_call: -; v_call: TRBV6-2/TRBV6-3; j_call: TRBJ1-5; cdr3_nt: TGTGCCAGCAGTTACTCGAGGCGGGGCTGGAATCAGCCCCAGCATTTT; cdr3_aa: CASSYSRRGWNQPQHF
clone_size: -; d_call: -; v_call: TRBV7-9; j_call: TRBJ2-1; cdr3_nt: TGTGCCAGCAGCTGGACCAGGGTGGAAAACTACAATGAGCAGTTCTTC; cdr3_aa: CASSWTRVENYNEQFF
clone_size: few; d_call: TRBD1; v_call: TRBV15; j_call: TRBJ2-2; cdr3_nt: TGTGCCACCAGCAGAGGGGACAGGAACACCGGGGAGCTGTTTTTT; cdr3_aa: CATSRGDRNTGELFF
clone_size: -; d_call: -; v_call: TRBV4-1; j_call: TRBJ1-1; cdr3_nt: TGCGCCACCCGATTGACCGAGACCCACGGGGACACTGAAGCTTTCTTT; cdr3_aa: CATRLTETHGDTEAFF
clone_size: -; d_call: TRBD1; v_call: TRBV2; j_call: TRBJ2-5; cdr3_nt: TGTGCCAGCAGTCGACCGGGACAGGGTAGCGTAGAGACCCAGTACTTC; cdr3_aa: CASSRPGQGSVETQYF
clone_size: -; d_call: -; v_call: TRBV2; j_call: TRBJ2-7; cdr3_nt: TGTGCCAGCAGCAAAAACGGGCTCAAATACGAGCAGTACTTC; cdr3_aa: CASSKNGLKYEQYF
clone_size: -; d_call: -; v_call: TRBV20-1; j_call: TRBJ2-1; cdr3_nt: TGCAGTGCTAGACCTATCGACGGCCCCGGCAATGAGCAGTTCTTC; cdr3_aa: CSARPIDGPGNEQFF
clone_size: -; d_call: TRBD2; v_call: TRBV7-8; j_call: TRBJ2-1; cdr3_nt: TGTGCCAGCAGCCAAAGAGAGGGACTAGCGGGAGTGTGGCAGTTCTTC; cdr3_aa: CASSQREGLAGVWQFF
clone_size: many; d_call: -; v_call: TRBV2; j_call: TRBJ2-4; cdr3_nt: TGTGCCACCACCGGGACAGCCAAAAACATTCAGTACTTC; cdr3_aa: CATTGTAKNIQYF
clone_size: -; d_call: TRBD2; v_call: TRBV7-2; j_call: TRBJ2-1; cdr3_nt: TGTGCCAGCCTTTGGGACGGGGGGTTTCTAGAGCAGTTCTTC; cdr3_aa: CASLWDGGFLEQFF
clone_size: -; d_call: TRBD1; v_call: TRBV25-1; j_call: TRBJ2-7; cdr3_nt: TGTGCCTGCAGGGACAGGGGAACCTACGAGCAGTACTTC; cdr3_aa: CACRDRGTYEQYF
clone_size: -; d_call: -; v_call: TRBV4-1; j_call: TRBJ2-3; cdr3_nt: TGCGCCAGCAGCCAAACGTCGGGAGCAGATACGCAGTATTTT; cdr3_aa: CASSQTSGADTQYF
clone_size: -; d_call: -; v_call: TRBV28; j_call: TRBJ1-2; cdr3_nt: TGTGCCAGCAGTTTTGTCAGGGACATGCTCTATGGCTACACCTTC; cdr3_aa: CASSFVRDMLYGYTF
clone_size: -; d_call: TRBD2; v_call: TRBV7-2; j_call: TRBJ2-2; cdr3_nt: TGTGCCAGCAGCCAGATAGCGGGAGGGTACACCGGGGAGCTGTTTTTT; cdr3_aa: CASSQIAGGYTGELFF
clone_size: -; d_call: TRBD2; v_call: TRBV2; j_call: TRBJ2-1; cdr3_nt: TGTGCCAGCAGTGAATACCGGGGAGGGCCCGGCAATGAGCAGTTCTTC; cdr3_aa: CASSEYRGGPGNEQFF
clone_size: few; d_call: -; v_call: TRBV28; j_call: TRBJ1-2; cdr3_nt: TGTGCCAGCAGCGGCGGGTTCGGCGATGGCTACACCTTC; cdr3_aa: CASSGGFGDGYTF
clone_size: -; d_call: TRBD2; v_call: TRBV28; j_call: TRBJ2-7; cdr3_nt: TGTGCCAGCAGTTTTCCGACTAGCGGATCTTACGAGCAGTACTTC; cdr3_aa: CASSFPTSGSYEQYF
clone_size: -; d_call: -; v_call: TRBV28; j_call: TRBJ2-5; cdr3_nt: TGTGCCAGCAGCTCCCAGGGGCTTGGCGAGACCCAGTACTTC; cdr3_aa: CASSSQGLGETQYF
clone_size: -; d_call: -; v_call: TRBV5-6; j_call: TRBJ2-3; cdr3_nt: TGTGCCAGCAGCTTGGACTACAGCGGAGGCACAGATACGCAGTATTTT; cdr3_aa: CASSLDYSGGTDTQYF
clone_size: few; d_call: TRBD2; v_call: TRBV6-1; j_call: TRBJ2-1; cdr3_nt: TGTGCCAGCAGTGTGGGGGCTAGCGGGATGAATGAGCAGTTCTTC; cdr3_aa: CASSVGASGMNEQFF
clone_size: -; d_call: -; v_call: TRBV28; j_call: TRBJ1-4; cdr3_nt: TGTGCCAGCAGTTTACCTACGACGGGGATTCGGGAAAAACTGTTTTTT; cdr3_aa: CASSLPTTGIREKLFF
clone_size: few; d_call: -; v_call: TRBV7-2; j_call: TRBJ2-1; cdr3_nt: TGTGCCAGCAGCCGGGGGCCTATGAGCTCCTACAATGAGCAGTTCTTC; cdr3_aa: CASSRGPMSSYNEQFF
clone_size: few; d_call: -; v_call: TRBV19; j_call: TRBJ2-1; cdr3_nt: TGTGCCAGTAGCCGGAGACCCGAGCCCTACAATGAGCAGTTCTTC; cdr3_aa: CASSRRPEPYNEQFF
clone_size: many; d_call: TRBD1; v_call: TRBV6-1; j_call: TRBJ2-7; cdr3_nt: TGTGCCAGCAGACCTGGACAGGGGGTTTACGAGCAGTACTTC; cdr3_aa: CASRPGQGVYEQYF
clone_size: -; d_call: -; v_call: TRBV6-2/TRBV6-3; j_call: TRBJ2-5; cdr3_nt: TGTGCCAGCAGTTACTCAGTTCCGGGTGTGGAGACCCAGTACTTC; cdr3_aa: CASSYSVPGVETQYF
clone_size: -; d_call: TRBD1; v_call: TRBV4-2; j_call: TRBJ2-1; cdr3_nt: TGTGCCAGCAGCGTGAGGGCAGGGGGATACTCTTGGTCCTACAATGAGCAGTTCTTC; cdr3_aa: CASSVRAGGYSWSYNEQFF
clone_size: -; d_call: TRBD2; v_call: TRBV6-5; j_call: TRBJ2-1; cdr3_nt: TGTGCCAGCACGGAGGCTAGCGGTAGAAATGAGCAGTTCTTC; cdr3_aa: CASTEASGRNEQFF
clone_size: few; d_call: TRBD1; v_call: TRBV7-9; j_call: TRBJ2-3; cdr3_nt: TGTGCCAGCAGCCAACGGACAGGGGGCACAGATACGCAGTATTTT; cdr3_aa: CASSQRTGGTDTQYF
clone_size: few; d_call: TRBD1; v_call: TRBV19; j_call: TRBJ2-7; cdr3_nt: TGTGCCAGTAGTACTGGACAGGGAGGTCTCTACGAGCAGTACTTC; cdr3_aa: CASSTGQGGLYEQYF
clone_size: few; d_call: TRBD2; v_call: TRBV5-4; j_call: TRBJ2-5; cdr3_nt: TGTACCAGCAACAACCTGGGGGGGGAGACCCAGTACTTC; cdr3_aa: CTSNNLGGETQYF
clone_size: -; d_call: TRBD1; v_call: TRBV27; j_call: TRBJ2-2; cdr3_nt: TGTGCCAGCAGTTTATCCTGGACAGGAACCACCGGGGAGCTGTTTTTT; cdr3_aa: CASSLSWTGTTGELFF
clone_size: few; d_call: -; v_call: TRBV2; j_call: TRBJ2-3; cdr3_nt: TGTGCCAGCAGGTCCCCGGAGGGAGGAAGAGGAGATACGCAGTATTTT; cdr3_aa: CASRSPEGGRGDTQYF
clone_size: few; d_call: TRBD1; v_call: TRBV20-1; j_call: TRBJ1-2; cdr3_nt: TGCAGTGCTCCTGATACACAGGGGGAAGATGGCTACACCTTC; cdr3_aa: CSAPDTQGEDGYTF
clone_size: few; d_call: TRBD2; v_call: TRBV11-2; j_call: TRBJ2-2; cdr3_nt: TGTGCCAGCAAACGGGAGGCCCTAATAAACACCGGGGAGCTGTTTTTT; cdr3_aa: CASKREALINTGELFF
clone_size: -; d_call: TRBD2; v_call: TRBV20-1; j_call: TRBJ2-7; cdr3_nt: TGCAGTGCCATCTCTAGCGGGGGGATGTACGAGCAGTACTTC; cdr3_aa: CSAISSGGMYEQYF
clone_size: few; d_call: -; v_call: TRBV20-1; j_call: TRBJ2-5; cdr3_nt: TGCAGTGCTAGAGATCACCGGGAAGAGACCCAGTACTTC; cdr3_aa: CSARDHREETQYF
clone_size: few; d_call: TRBD1; v_call: TRBV29-1; j_call: TRBJ2-7; cdr3_nt: TGCAGCGTGACACAGGGGGAGTTTGTGTGGGGCACCTACGAGCAGTACTTC; cdr3_aa: CSVTQGEFVWGTYEQYF
clone_size: -; d_call: -; v_call: TRBV25-1; j_call: TRBJ2-5; cdr3_nt: TGTGCCAGCAGTACGAAGTTGGGATACGGGCAGTACTTC; cdr3_aa: CASSTKLGYGQYF